This T cell receptor beta chain was observed in a study of a mutant IDH1 vaccine in newly diagnosed glioma (dated by TCRdb to the early 2020s). For the study in its entirety: Patients were given eight vaccinations, in weeks 1, 3, 5, 7, 11, 15, 19 and 23, which matched visits V03 through V10. Before enrollment, patients had received standard therapy of radiotherapy alone, temozolomide alone, or radiochemotherapy with temozolomide; most received the combination. Peripheral blood samples were drawn at six visits, namely V03 (baseline), V05, V07, V10, V12 and V13. Vaccination was initiated 4-6 weeks after radiotherapy alone, or concurrently with temozolomide cycles in the chemotherapy-containing groups. Longitudinal TCRB deep sequencing was done for 25 to 30 treated patients, wherever samples were available for exploratory analyses. The roughly 32 treated patients were 62.5% male and 37.5% female, with a mean age of about 38 years. The research as a whole found: Selection of PBMC samples for TCRB deep sequencing was based on availability. Immune responses induced by the vaccine were seen in more than 85% of patients across multiple MHC alleles. The authors noted that analyses of patient blood samples could not be reproduced because of sample limitations. Pseudoprogression appeared unrelated to alterations in the top peripheral T cell clonotypes detected by TCRB sequencing.

About this clone: Its antigen has not been determined. No much larger clone is present one base from it, and per-base qualities are unavailable.

Counted from cysteine to phenylalanine, this CDR3 has 14 amino acids. CDR3 DNA only is kept here, 42 bases in frame from base 1. According to the germline V gene, CDR1 reads MNHNS and CDR2 reads SASEGT. Trimming costs V 3 bases and J 5 bases, and their ends lie 13 bases apart. The method behind the library was the immunoSEQ multiplex PCR assay. The hsTCRB Kit was used according to the manufacturer's protocol to amplify rearranged TCR beta chain sequences. Sequencing of TCRB libraries was carried out on an Illumina MiSeq. The published analysis was carried out like this. Demultiplexing, trimming and gene mapping were performed with the kit vendor's proprietary platform. TCRdb retrieved this table from immuneACCESS and kept in-frame rearrangements only. Not all clones are present; in checked studies, unresolved V genes account for under half, and no reason is known for the remainder. V and J calls and clone size follow that table, whereas D and trimming were derived from the DNA. For this sample the table gives around 56,000 clones, of which roughly 82% were detected only once. The ten biggest clones cover roughly 3.2% of the sample.

Taken with the paper, the label for time point translates to: week 5, during vaccination. Each vaccine dose, consisting of 300 ug of a 20-mer mutant IDH1 peptide in Montanide, was administered subcutaneously with topical imiquimod. Donors had newly diagnosed WHO grade 3 or 4 IDH1-mutant astrocytomas with loss of nuclear ATRX. The samples were drawn from NOA16, a multicentre, single-arm, open-label phase I trial in Germany that tested a mutant IDH1 peptide vaccine in humans for the first time. The DNeasy Blood and Tissue Kit was used to extract genomic DNA from EDTA blood for TCRB sequencing. Here the chain combines TRBV6-1 and TRBJ2-5, with a tentative D gene TRBD1 over 5 matching bases. The source of this sequence is a woman under 30 with glioma. Some clones in this sample may be carry-over from other donors' samples. Sequenced here: PBMCs, sampled from a glioma patient whose treatment included an IDH1 peptide vaccine. CDR3 sequence: CASSDVRVEETQYF. The nucleotides are TGTGCCAGCAGTGACGTCAGGGTCGAGGAGACCCAGTACTTC.